Listed here is a single T cell receptor beta chain. The data stem from a study of cytomegalovirus exposure and HLA in healthy donors. The V gene end was trimmed by 6 bases and the J gene end by 6 bases; junction bases not matched to a gene: 13. Germline V gene lookup returns CDR1 WSHSY and CDR2 SAAADI. The CDR3 is 16 amino acids. Vbeta (60) and Jbeta (13) primers were used in the PCR. Using immunoSEQ multiplex PCR, the repertoire was profiled, and TCRdb retains in-frame clones only, with some absent. The data contain around 120,000 clones, approximately 80% of them singletons. The receptor's source is a man between 18 and 29 years old in good health and CMV-seronegative. Material for sequencing was PBMCs. The chain employs TRBV10-2 and TRBJ2-2; TRBD1 aligns across 7 bases. This CDR3 reads CASRSDRTGRSGELFF. The DNA of the CDR3 is TGCGCCAGCAGATCGGACAGGACGGGAAGGTCCGGGGAGCTGTTTTTT.